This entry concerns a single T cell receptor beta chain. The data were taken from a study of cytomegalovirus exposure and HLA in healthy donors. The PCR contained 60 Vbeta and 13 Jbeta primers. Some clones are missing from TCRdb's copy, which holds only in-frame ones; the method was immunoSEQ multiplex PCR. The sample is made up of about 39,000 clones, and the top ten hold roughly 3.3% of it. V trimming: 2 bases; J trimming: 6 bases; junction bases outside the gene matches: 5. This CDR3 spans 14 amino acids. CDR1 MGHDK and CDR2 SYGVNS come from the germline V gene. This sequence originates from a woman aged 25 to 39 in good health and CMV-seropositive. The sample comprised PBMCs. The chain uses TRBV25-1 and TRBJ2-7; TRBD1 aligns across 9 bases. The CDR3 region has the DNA TGTGCCAGCAGTGAAATAGGGACAGGGTCCGAGCAGTACTTC. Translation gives CASSEIGTGSEQYF.